This entry features one T cell receptor beta chain sequence. The data originate from a study of blood T cell repertoires in COVID-19. Study information: The study drew acute and convalescent COVID-19 samples from the United States, Italy and Spain. The analysed material was cDNA or gDNA that came from T cells, B-cell-depleted T cells, or PBMCs.

Trimming cost V 8 bases and J 0 bases, with 17 bases left between them. The CDR3 is 17 amino acids. From germline, CDR1 is SGHTA and CDR2 FQGTGA. The repertoire was sequenced with immunoSEQ multiplex PCR; TCRdb's copy has only in-frame clones and lacks some. The sample holds 300,000 to 400,000 clones, over 75% seen once. The chain employs TRBV7-3 and TRBJ2-6; D unclear. Input material: PBMCs or T cells enriched from blood (not recorded which). The TCR sequence derives from a man aged 25 to 40 who had recovered from COVID-19. The CDR3 bases are TGTGCCAGCGGCAAGACAACCTCACCCTCTGGGGCCAACGTCCTGACTTTC. Amino acids: CASGKTTSPSGANVLTF.